These T cell receptor beta chains were read from a single sample in a study of T cell responses to AZD1222 COVID-19 vaccine. This table comes from immunoSEQ multiplex PCR, and its TCRdb copy is limited to in-frame clones, with some not included. Of roughly 120,000 clones listed, around 92% are singletons. The specimen comprised peripheral blood, sampled on day 0 of AZD1222 vaccination. The source of these receptors is an adult in good health. Each CDR3 is given with its conserved first and last residue. The D gene is left open where the match is weak. Size is omitted from some rows. Given values are once, few, many or a class for expanded clones.

abundance,d_gene,v_gene,j_gene,CDR3nt,CDR3aa
few,-,TRBV19,TRBJ1-4,TGTGCCAGTAGTACCAAAAGGTGGGCTGAAAAACTGTTTTTT,CASSTKRWAEKLFF
-,TRBD2,TRBV7-6,TRBJ2-5,TGTGCCAGCAGCCCAGAGCCGGGACTAGCGGGGCCAGGGGAGACCCAGTACTTC,CASSPEPGLAGPGETQYF
-,-,TRBV30,TRBJ1-2,TGTGCCTGGGGACAGATTGACATATATGGCTACACCTTC,CAWGQIDIYGYTF
-,-,TRBV23-1,TRBJ1-1,TGCGCCAGCAGTCAATCCTTTCGAGGGCAGGTCACTGAAGCTTTCTTT,CASSQSFRGQVTEAFF
-,-,TRBV30,TRBJ1-6,TGTGCCTGGAGTGTAGGCGGGTATTCACCCCTCCACTTT,CAWSVGGYSPLHF
-,TRBD2,TRBV24-1,TRBJ2-1,TGTGCCACCAGTGACGGAGATTTTCGACTAGCGGGCTACAATGAGCAGTTCTTC,CATSDGDFRLAGYNEQFF
-,-,TRBV28,TRBJ2-5,TGTGCCAGCAGTCGTGACAGCCCCCAAGAGACCCAGTACTTC,CASSRDSPQETQYF
-,TRBD1,TRBV7-7,TRBJ2-7,TGTGCCAGCAGCCTCAACGCCGGGACAGCTTACGAGCAGTACTTC,CASSLNAGTAYEQYF
once,-,TRBV7-9,TRBJ1-2,TGTGCCAGCAGCTTAAAGGGGCAGGGAGACTATGGCTACACCTTC,CASSLKGQGDYGYTF
-,-,TRBV7-9,TRBJ1-1,TGTGCCAGCAGCTCGGGAATGGTTGAAGCTTTCTTT,CASSSGMVEAFF
-,-,TRBV6-5,TRBJ1-5,TGTGCCAGCATGCCAGTGGGGAAAAATCAGCCCCAGCATTTT,CASMPVGKNQPQHF
-,TRBD2,TRBV7-6,TRBJ2-1,TGTGCCAGCAGCTTATTCGCGGGAGGCGAGGACTTCAATGAGCAGTTCTTC,CASSLFAGGEDFNEQFF
-,-,TRBV7-6,TRBJ1-1,TGTGCCAGCAGCTCGGAGTTCCTGAACACTGAAGCTTTCTTT,CASSSEFLNTEAFF
-,TRBD2,TRBV4-1,TRBJ2-3,TGCGCCAGCAGCCCCCTCGGCAAGCGGGGAGGAGATACGCAGTATTTT,CASSPLGKRGGDTQYF
-,-,TRBV10-1,TRBJ1-2,TGCGCCAGCAGTCACGGATCGTATGGCTACACCTTC,CASSHGSYGYTF
-,-,TRBV7-2,TRBJ2-7,TGTGCCAGCAGCTCGGACAGTCCCTCCTACGAGCAGTACTTC,CASSSDSPSYEQYF
-,-,TRBV6-1,TRBJ1-5,TGTGCCAGCAGTGAAGGATCCAGGGTTAATCAGCCCCAGCATTTT,CASSEGSRVNQPQHF
-,TRBD1,TRBV7-9,TRBJ1-2,TGTGCCAGCAGCCGAATCGCAGGGGGCGCGGTTGGCTACACCTTC,CASSRIAGGAVGYTF
once,-,TRBV3-1/TRBV3-2,TRBJ1-5,TGTGCCAGCAGCCAATCGTACAGGGCGAAGCATCAGCCCCAGCATTTT,CASSQSYRAKHQPQHF
-,-,TRBV13,TRBJ1-4,TGTGCCAGCAGACACCCGACTGCGAAGAATGAAAAACTGTTTTTT,CASRHPTAKNEKLFF
-,-,TRBV27,TRBJ2-2,TGTGCCAGCAGTTTCACCGGGATTCGAACCGGGGAGCTGTTTTTT,CASSFTGIRTGELFF
-,-,TRBV28,TRBJ1-1,TGTGCCAGCAGTTTGGCCGGGACTCTCAGGGAGTACACTGAAGCTTTCTTT,CASSLAGTLREYTEAFF
once,-,TRBV27,TRBJ2-6,TGTGCCAGCAGTTTAGGTGGTGTCGGTGGGGCCAACGTCCTGACTTTC,CASSLGGVGGANVLTF